These 26 T cell receptor beta chains originate from one sample sequenced in a study of T-cell memory formation after mild COVID-19. TCRdb re-analysed the 5' RACE reads in MiXCR, keeping a single row per CDR3 protein. This sample has fewer than 350,000 distinct CDR3 sequences, with 8% to 10% found just once. Sequenced material: PBMCs or a T cell subset sorted from them (not recorded which). The origin of the receptors is a young man who had mild COVID-19 (a few samples of this study predate the infection). Cell type and time point are not known.

This clonotype showed up just a few times. The rearrangement uses TRBV6-2 or TRBV6-3 and TRBJ2-5; TRBD2 agrees at 8 bases. Trimming removed 0 bases from V and 2 bases from J; junction bases left unmatched: 11. Germline loops: CDR1 MNHEY, CDR2 SVGEGT. The CDR3 has 18 residues. Here the CDR3 reads CASSYSMAGSGAQETQYF. The CDR3 DNA is TGTGCCAGCAGTTACTCGATGGCCGGTAGCGGGGCGCAAGAGACCCAGTACTTC.

This clonotype was counted a single time. V gene TRBV19 combines with J gene TRBJ1-1; D is ambiguous. The V end lost 1 base, the J end lost 5 bases, and 8 bases lay between the germline ends. The CDR3 length is 13 residues. The germline gives CDR1 LNHDA, CDR2 SQIVND (reference sequence). CDR3: CASSIALGTEAFF. As DNA, the CDR3 is TGTGCCAGTAGTATAGCCCTGGGAACTGAAGCTTTCTTT.

This clonotype was recorded a few times. The chain uses TRBV24-1 and TRBJ1-5; D is possibly TRBD1 (5 bases). Trimming cost V 3 bases and J 5 bases, with 13 bases left between them. The CDR3 has 15 residues. Germline V gene sequence: CDR1 KGHDR, CDR2 SFDVKD. The CDR3 loop is CATSDSTREDQPQHF. The CDR3 DNA follows: TGTGCCACCAGTGATAGTACCAGGGAGGATCAGCCCCAGCATTTT.

There are a few counts of this clonotype. The rearrangement links TRBV3-1 to TRBJ2-6; no clear D gene. Germline CDR1 reads LGHDT; CDR2 reads YNNKEL (reference sequence). This CDR3 contains 16 residues. With 1 base removed from V and 0 bases from J, the gap between germline ends came to 7 bases. CDR3 in amino acids: CASSQVSNSGANVLTF. The CDR3 DNA follows: TGTGCCAGCAGCCAAGTGTCCAACTCTGGGGCCAACGTCCTGACTTTC.

The gene calls are TRBV23-1 and TRBJ2-3, with 8 bases that match TRBD1. TRBV23-1 carries the ORF label, with uncertain function. Trimming cost V 8 bases and J 1 base; bases outside gene matches: 5. The CDR3 covers 14 residues. The CDR3 spells CASGTRGRTDTQYF. CDR3 sequence (DNA): TGCGCCAGCGGAACCAGGGGGCGCACAGATACGCAGTATTTT.

The chain links TRBV12-3 or TRBV12-4 to TRBJ1-5, with a possible D match to TRBD1 (6 bases). The CDR3 is 15 residues long. Trimming pared 6 bases from V and 1 base from J, leaving 13 bases between. The CDR3 region is CASRPQGSSNQPQHF. For the CDR3, the DNA is TGTGCCAGCAGACCCCAGGGGTCGAGCAATCAGCCCCAGCATTTT.

This clonotype has at least ten counts. V gene TRBV12-3 or TRBV12-4 combines with J gene TRBJ2-2; D is undetermined. The germline V and J ends were trimmed by 3 bases and 6 bases, with 5 bases remaining between them. This CDR3 is built from 12 residues. CDR3 nucleotide sequence: TGTGCCAGCAGTTTCCGGCCCGGGGAGCTGTTTTTT. Amino acid sequence: CASSFRPGELFF.

The CDR3: CASSYPGTEGAFF. The CDR3 DNA is TGTGCCAGCAGTTACCCCGGGACAGAAGGAGCTTTCTTT. The chain recombines TRBV6-5 with TRBJ1-1; TRBD1 aligns across 7 bases. This CDR3 has 13 amino acids. V was pared by 2 bases and J by 10 bases, with 7 bases of the junction left unmatched. CDR1 and CDR2 from the germline V gene are MNHEY and SVGAGI.

This clonotype was counted only a few times. V is TRBV9 and J is TRBJ2-3; no clear D gene. Germline V lookup: CDR1 SGDLS, CDR2 YYNGEE. The CDR3 is made up of 16 amino acids. Trimming cost V 4 bases and J 2 bases, with 17 bases left between them. The CDR3 DNA reads as TGTGCCAGCAGCACGAATCTGGCGCCCTTCACAGATACGCAGTATTTT. Its protein is CASSTNLAPFTDTQYF.

The J gene is TRBJ2-7, the V gene TRBV10-3; the match to TRBD2 covers 7 bases. The V gene end was trimmed by 8 bases and the J gene end by 5 bases; junction bases not matched to a gene: 6. There are 12 residues in the CDR3. Germline V gene sequence: CDR1 ENHRY, CDR2 SYGVKD. The CDR3 loop reads CAIGGDFDEQYV. CDR3 bases: TGTGCCATCGGGGGGGACTTCGACGAGCAGTACGTC.

The table lists this clonotype with a few counts. This chain connects TRBV4-1 to TRBJ2-2; D may be TRBD1 (6 bases). This CDR3 contains 17 residues. The V and J ends lost 1 base and 5 bases respectively, with 17 bases between them. Germline lookup yields CDR1 MGHRA and CDR2 YSYEKL. This CDR3 reads CASSQGVTAGETGELFF. As DNA, the CDR3 is TGCGCCAGCAGCCAAGGGGTGACGGCAGGGGAAACCGGGGAGCTGTTTTTT.

In its sample, this clonotype was seen many times. This sequence joins TRBV5-1 and TRBJ2-1; possibly TRBD2 for D (5 bases). Germline V gene lookup returns CDR1 SGHRS and CDR2 YFSETQ. V was clipped by 1 base and J by 0 bases, with 11 bases between them. The CDR3 consists of 16 residues. The CDR3 nucleotides read TGCGCCAGCAGCTTGACTACGGGAAGCTCCTACAATGAGCAGTTCTTC. Protein product: CASSLTTGSSYNEQFF.

V gene TRBV5-1 combines with J gene TRBJ1-2; TRBD1 is a possible D gene (5 bases). Germline CDR1 SGHRS, CDR2 YFSETQ. Trimming removed 5 bases from V and 3 bases from J, with 11 bases in between. This CDR3 region has 13 residues. CDR3 amino acids: CASRGTTDYGYTF. CDR3 in DNA: TGCGCCAGCAGGGGGACGACGGACTATGGCTACACCTTC.

This clonotype was picked up a small number of times. This chain connects TRBV29-1 to TRBJ2-3, with TRBD2 as a possible D gene (6 bases). V dropped 0 bases and J dropped 5 bases, with 18 bases sitting between them. Germline assignment: CDR1 SQVTM and CDR2 ANQGSEA. The length of the CDR3 is 16 residues. The CDR3, as DNA: TGCAGCGTTGAAGAGGGTGGCTACCTGGAGGGAGATACGCAGTATTTT. This translates into CSVEEGGYLEGDTQYF.

In this sample, this clonotype turned up many times. The chain couples TRBV4-1 to TRBJ2-5; possible D gene TRBD1, 6 bases. The CDR3 spans 14 residues. Between the trimmed V and J ends, which lost 5 bases and 1 base, there was a span of 11 bases. Germline V gene sequence: CDR1 MGHRA, CDR2 YSYEKL. The CDR3, as DNA: TGCGCCAGCAGCGGCCGGACAGCCCAAGAGACCCAGTACTTC. Its translation is CASSGRTAQETQYF.

This clonotype was detected only a few times. J is TRBJ2-7 and V is TRBV19, with 7 nucleotides matching TRBD1. V was clipped by 6 bases and J by 2 bases; unmatched bases: 7. Germline V CDR1 and CDR2: LNHDA, SQIVND (reference sequence). CDR3 length: 14 residues. The CDR3 DNA follows: TGTGCCAGTAGACGACAGGGTGGAACCTACGAGCAGTACTTC. This codes for CASRRQGGTYEQYF.

In this sample, this clonotype turned up many times. This rearrangement joins TRBV9 to TRBJ2-7; possibly TRBD1 or TRBD2 for D (5 bases each). Trimming shortened V by 4 bases and J by 3 bases, and 17 bases separated the two germline ends. The CDR3 covers 15 residues. CDR1 and CDR2 (germline): SGDLS, YYNGEE. The CDR3 nucleotides are TGTGCCAGCAGCCCTCAGGGCACGGGGATCTACGAGCAGTACTTC. Amino acid sequence: CASSPQGTGIYEQYF.

The chain has TRBV12-3 or TRBV12-4 and TRBJ2-7; tentative D call: TRBD2 (5 bases). The CDR3 spans 14 residues. V lost 7 bases and J lost 2, with 15 bases in between. DNA of the CDR3: TGTGCCAGCACCTCAGGCGGGCAGACCTACGAGCAGTACGTC. Residues: CASTSGGQTYEQYV.

This clonotype came up a few times. The rearrangement links TRBV7-8 to TRBJ1-1; TRBD1 aligns across 9 bases. The length of the CDR3 is 15 residues. Germline V gene lookup returns CDR1 SGHVS and CDR2 FQNEAQ. Germline trimming cut 2 bases from V and 4 bases from J; bases unmatched to any gene: 5. The CDR3 region is CASSLILTGGTEAFF. The DNA for the CDR3 is TGTGCCAGCAGCTTAATCTTGACAGGGGGCACTGAAGCTTTCTTT.

In its sample, this clonotype was seen many times. The chain carries TRBV5-1 and TRBJ1-1, with a tentative D call TRBD1 (5 bases). V was pared by 1 base and J by 1 base, with 14 bases between. The CDR3 contains 16 residues. CDR1 is SGHRS, CDR2 YFSETQ, per germline. In DNA, the CDR3 is TGCGCCAGCAGCTTGACGAGGCAGGGTCGGAACACTGAAGCTTTCTTT. Translating it yields CASSLTRQGRNTEAFF. The full variable domain, with the rest looked up from reference TRBV5-1 and TRBJ1-1, is KAGVTQTPRYLIKTRGQQVTLSCSPISGHRSVSWYQQTPGQGLQFLFEYFSETQRNKGNFPGRFSGRQFSNSRSEMNVSTLELGDSALYLCASSLTRQGRNTEAFFGQGTRLTVV.

In this sample, this clonotype turned up many times. The rearrangement joins TRBV11-2 to TRBJ2-1; D is perhaps TRBD1 or TRBD2 (5 bases each). Trimming took off 4 bases at V and 9 bases at J, with 16 bases between the two ends. The CDR3 is 14 residues long. Germline values: CDR1 SGHAT, CDR2 FQNNGV. This chain's CDR3 is CASSSVRGSGEQFF. The CDR3 nucleotides are TGTGCCAGCAGCTCGGTGAGGGGATCGGGTGAGCAGTTCTTC.

The chain carries TRBV5-1 and TRBJ1-1; perhaps TRBD1 as D (5 bases). The length of the CDR3 is 16 residues. Germline CDR1 is SGHRS and CDR2 is YFSETQ. V lost 6 bases and J 0 bases, leaving 18 bases between the germline ends. In DNA, the CDR3 is TGCGCCAGCAAATACGGGGCTACAGTGATGAACACTGAAGCTTTCTTT. Protein product: CASKYGATVMNTEAFF.

This clonotype was picked up a small number of times. V and J are TRBV6-2 or TRBV6-3 and TRBJ2-1; TRBD2 aligns across 8 bases. The CDR3 has 16 residues. Looked up from germline, CDR1 is MNHEY and CDR2 is SVGEGT. V was pared by 2 bases and J by 3 bases, with 6 bases of the junction left unmatched. The CDR3 DNA sequence: TGTGCCAGCAGTTACCGCGGGGCGGGGGGCTACAATGAGCAGTTCTTC. This translates into CASSYRGAGGYNEQFF.

The gene calls are TRBV7-3 and TRBJ2-3, with D possibly matching TRBD2 (7 bases). Trimming removed 5 bases from V and 1 base from J, with 16 bases in between. Germline V gene data show CDR1 as SGHTA and CDR2 as FQGTGA. The CDR3 has 16 residues. This CDR3 reads CASSPVGGGGTDTQYF. For the CDR3, the DNA is TGTGCCAGCAGCCCAGTGGGGGGGGGCGGCACAGATACGCAGTATTTT.

In this sample, this clonotype turned up many times. The chain couples TRBV7-3 to TRBJ2-6, with D possibly being TRBD1 (6 bases). Germline loops: CDR1 SGHTA, CDR2 FQGTGA. This CDR3 has 16 residues. Trimming cost V 5 bases and J 2 bases, with 13 bases left between them. CDR3 sequence reads: CASSTQQGPGANVLTF. The CDR3 DNA is TGTGCCAGCAGCACCCAACAGGGCCCTGGGGCCAACGTCCTGACTTTC.

This clonotype has only a few counts. This rearrangement joins TRBV18 to TRBJ1-1; perhaps TRBD1 as D (6 bases). Germline loops: CDR1 KGHSH, CDR2 LQKENI. The V end lost 5 bases, the J end lost 4 bases, and 14 bases lay between the germline ends. The CDR3 totals 14 residues. The CDR3 DNA is TGTGCCAGCTCAACACGGTCAGGGGTCACTGAAGCTTTCTTT. Translated: CASSTRSGVTEAFF. Together with reference TRBV18 and TRBJ1-1, the CDR3 gives the full variable domain: NAGVMQNPRHLVRRRGQEARLRCSPMKGHSHVYWYRQLPEEGLKFMVYLQKENIIDESGMPKERFSAEFPKEGPSILRIQQVVRGDSAAYFCASSTRSGVTEAFFGQGTRLTVV.